Listed below are T cell receptor beta chains from one sample, sequenced in a study of blood T cells in healthy people across ages. TCRdb processed the 5' RACE reads anew with MiXCR; each CDR3 protein has one entry. The sample has about 730,000 distinct CDR3 sequences; approximately 43% are singletons. The sample consisted of blood. The receptors were sampled from a woman aged 55 to 70 in good health. CDR3s include the opening cysteine and the closing phenylalanine or tryptophan. The D gene is left open where the match is weak. Clone size is not always given. Where it is, it says once, few, many or a class for expanded clones.

>few|NA|TRBJ2-1|TRBV20-1
CSADRDGGTSSSYNEQFF
TGCAGTGCGGACCGCGATGGGGGGACGTCATCCTCCTACAATGAGCAGTTCTTC
>few|NA|TRBJ2-3|TRBV9
CASSVALSTDTQYF
TGTGCCAGCAGCGTAGCCTTGAGCACAGATACGCAGTATTTT
>NA|NA|TRBJ2-1|TRBV28
CASSRPPLGTQFF
TGTGCCAGCAGCCGGCCCCCCCTGGGGACCCAGTTCTTC
>many|NA|TRBJ1-6|TRBV25-1
CARRDSPLHF
TGTGCCAGACGAGATTCACCCCTCCACTTT
>NA|NA|TRBJ2-7|TRBV13
CASSSSLGLGGYEQYF
TGTGCCAGCAGCTCATCTTTGGGATTAGGCGGATACGAGCAGTACTTC
>NA|NA|TRBJ2-5|TRBV5-1
CASSFDGTQYF
TGCGCCAGCAGCTTTGATGGGACCCAGTACTTC
>NA|NA|TRBJ2-5|TRBV7-3
CASSLSRPKKGGTQYF
TGTGCCAGCAGCCTCTCTAGACCAAAGAAGGGCGGGACCCAGTACTTC
>few|TRBD1|TRBJ1-6|TRBV4-1
CASSPMGQGDNSPLHF
TGCGCCAGCAGCCCCATGGGACAGGGCGACAATTCACCCCTCCACTTT
>NA|NA|TRBJ2-3|TRBV12-3/TRBV12-4
CASSQREGADTQYF
TGTGCCAGCAGCCAAAGAGAGGGAGCAGATACGCAGTATTTT
>NA|TRBD1|TRBJ1-1|TRBV7-3
CASSTRQGAEAFF
TGTGCCAGCAGCACACGACAGGGCGCTGAAGCTTTCTTT
>NA|TRBD1|TRBJ2-5|TRBV7-9
CATSHLDRGQETQYF
TGTGCCACCTCCCATCTTGACAGGGGGCAAGAGACCCAGTACTTC
>NA|TRBD1|TRBJ1-1|TRBV6-5
CASSIRTGVTEAFF
TGTGCCAGCAGTATTCGGACAGGGGTCACTGAAGCTTTCTTT
>NA|TRBD2|TRBJ2-5|TRBV6-2/TRBV6-3
CASTQGTSGRKQYF
TGTGCCAGCACCCAAGGGACTAGCGGGAGAAAGCAGTACTTC
>NA|TRBD1|TRBJ1-1|TRBV6-6
CASWPQGGDTEAFF
TGTGCCAGCTGGCCACAGGGGGGGGACACTGAAGCTTTCTTT
>NA|NA|TRBJ2-5|TRBV6-2/TRBV6-3
CASRSNEETQYF
TGTGCCAGCAGATCGAACGAAGAGACCCAGTACTTC
>NA|NA|TRBJ2-1|TRBV28
CASSFLEWYNEQFF
TGTGCCAGCAGTTTTCTGGAGTGGTACAATGAGCAGTTCTTC
>NA|NA|TRBJ2-7|TRBV7-2
CASSLDAGSDEQYF
TGTGCCAGCAGCTTAGATGCAGGGTCCGACGAGCAGTACTTC
>few|NA|TRBJ2-5|TRBV11-1
CASSLEFSLGETQYF
TGTGCCAGCAGCTTAGAATTTTCCCTTGGGGAGACCCAGTACTTC
>NA|TRBD2|TRBJ2-1|TRBV5-1
CASRDSGSSYNGQFF
TGCGCCAGCAGGGATAGCGGGAGCTCCTACAATGGGCAGTTCTTC
>NA|NA|TRBJ2-5|TRBV24-1
CATSYDSSWETQYF
TGTGCCACCAGTTACGACAGTAGCTGGGAGACCCAGTACTTC
>NA|TRBD1|TRBJ1-2|TRBV25-1
CASSSTTGARRGYTF
TGTGCCAGCAGTTCCACGACAGGGGCTCGCCGGGGCTACACCTTC
>NA|TRBD2|TRBJ2-5|TRBV29-1
CSVDPQREVGETQYF
TGCAGCGTTGACCCGCAGCGGGAGGTCGGTGAGACCCAGTACTTC
>NA|NA|TRBJ2-7|TRBV6-2/TRBV6-3
CASSYGQRGSYEQYF
TGTGCCAGCAGTTACGGGCAGCGAGGGTCCTACGAGCAGTACTTC
>few|TRBD1|TRBJ1-1|TRBV7-9
CASSSLGQGSEAFF
TGTGCCAGCAGCTCCCTCGGACAGGGCTCTGAAGCTTTCTTT
>few|NA|TRBJ1-4|TRBV7-9
CASSLRPTNEKLFF
TGTGCCAGCAGCTTAAGACCAACTAATGAAAAACTGTTTTTT
>few|TRBD1|TRBJ2-7|TRBV20-1
CSAPGGQGGREQYF
TGCAGTGCTCCGGGGGGACAGGGGGGTCGGGAGCAGTACTTC